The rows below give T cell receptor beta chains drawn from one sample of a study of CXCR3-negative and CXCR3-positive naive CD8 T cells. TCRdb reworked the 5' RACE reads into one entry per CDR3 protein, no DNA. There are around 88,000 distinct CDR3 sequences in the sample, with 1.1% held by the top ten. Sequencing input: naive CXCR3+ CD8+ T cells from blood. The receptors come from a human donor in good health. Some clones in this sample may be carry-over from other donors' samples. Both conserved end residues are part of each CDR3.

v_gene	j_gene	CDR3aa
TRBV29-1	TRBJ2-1	CSVEGLESSYNEQFF
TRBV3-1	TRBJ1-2	CASSQDWRQYGYTF
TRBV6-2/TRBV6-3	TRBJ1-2	CASSYSDGYTF
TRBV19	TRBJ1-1	CASSTGDTEAFF
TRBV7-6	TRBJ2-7	CASSSLGTPAYEQYF
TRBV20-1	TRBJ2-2	CSAPGQNTGELFF
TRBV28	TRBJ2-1	CASSSWTAYNEQFF
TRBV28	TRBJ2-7	CASSFRGHLSYEQYF
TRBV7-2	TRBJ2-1	CASSQATGAGLQFF
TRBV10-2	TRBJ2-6	CASSLNSGTNVLTF
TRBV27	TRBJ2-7	CASSQGTGYEQYF
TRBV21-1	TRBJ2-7	CASSSSHGTDDSYEQYF
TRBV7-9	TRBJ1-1	CASSLGGDAEAFF
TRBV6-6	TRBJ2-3	CASSTLGLAGSTDTQYF
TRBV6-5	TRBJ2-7	CASSTRDYLSYEQYF
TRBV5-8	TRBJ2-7	CASSFRVGLSYEQYF
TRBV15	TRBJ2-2	CATRAGPLSRELFF
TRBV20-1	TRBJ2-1	CSAPRNNEQFF
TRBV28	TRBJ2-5	CASSLASGGSQETQYF
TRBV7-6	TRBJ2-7	CASSSSVDEQYF
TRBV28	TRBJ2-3	CASSSRRYTDTQYF
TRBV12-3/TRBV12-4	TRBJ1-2	CASSPGQGANGYTF
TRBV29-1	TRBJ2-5	CSVGPTSGATETQYF
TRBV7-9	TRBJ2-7	CASSSNPGYEQYF
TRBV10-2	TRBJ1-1	CASSEAALNTEAFF
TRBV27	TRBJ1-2	CASSLSEGAWYGYTF
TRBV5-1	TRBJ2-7	CASSLLGGDYEQYF
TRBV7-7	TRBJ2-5	CASSFKGADTQYF
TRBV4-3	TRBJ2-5	CASSQDPGAKTQYF
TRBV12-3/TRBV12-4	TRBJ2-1	CASSALLQGEGQFF
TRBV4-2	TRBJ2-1	CASSQVQRAYNEQFF
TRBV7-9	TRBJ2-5	CASSLTPDRYQETQYF
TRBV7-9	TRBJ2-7	CASSSGVRSYEQYF
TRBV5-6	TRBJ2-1	CASGSGLAGAFTYNEQFF
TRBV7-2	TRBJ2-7	CASTPAGGLAYEQYF
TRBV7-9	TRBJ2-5	CASSQGTSGVLVTQYF
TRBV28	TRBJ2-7	CASSSWDRAYEQYF
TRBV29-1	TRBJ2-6	CSVDQYRGESGANVLTF
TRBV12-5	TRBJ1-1	CASGLPLPQGLTEAFF
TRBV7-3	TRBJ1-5	CASSRLPGQVISYSNQPQHF
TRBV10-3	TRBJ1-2	CASLQSYGYTF
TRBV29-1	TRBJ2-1	CSLGTSGYNEQFF
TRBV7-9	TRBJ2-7	CASSLGPGDNEQYF
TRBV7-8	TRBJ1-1	CASSHGDTNTEAFF
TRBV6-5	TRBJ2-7	CASSYSSSVHLQYF
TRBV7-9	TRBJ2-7	CASSLASGLRLYEQYF
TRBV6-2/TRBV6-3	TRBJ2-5	CTSSYGSTVYQETQYF